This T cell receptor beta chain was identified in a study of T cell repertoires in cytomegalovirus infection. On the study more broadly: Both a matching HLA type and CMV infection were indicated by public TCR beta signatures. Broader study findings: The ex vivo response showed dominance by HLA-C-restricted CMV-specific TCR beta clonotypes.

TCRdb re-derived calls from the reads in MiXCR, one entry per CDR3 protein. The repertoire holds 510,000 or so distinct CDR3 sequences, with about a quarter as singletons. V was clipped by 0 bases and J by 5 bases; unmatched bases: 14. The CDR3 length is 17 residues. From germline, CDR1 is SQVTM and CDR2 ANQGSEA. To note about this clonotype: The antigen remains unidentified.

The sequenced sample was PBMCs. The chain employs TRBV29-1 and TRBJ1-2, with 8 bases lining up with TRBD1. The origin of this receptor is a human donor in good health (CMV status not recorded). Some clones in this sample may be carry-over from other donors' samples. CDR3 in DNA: TGCAGCGTTGAAGAGAGACACAGGGGGTTTCTGCGGTATGGCTACACCTTC. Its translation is CSVEERHRGFLRYGYTF.